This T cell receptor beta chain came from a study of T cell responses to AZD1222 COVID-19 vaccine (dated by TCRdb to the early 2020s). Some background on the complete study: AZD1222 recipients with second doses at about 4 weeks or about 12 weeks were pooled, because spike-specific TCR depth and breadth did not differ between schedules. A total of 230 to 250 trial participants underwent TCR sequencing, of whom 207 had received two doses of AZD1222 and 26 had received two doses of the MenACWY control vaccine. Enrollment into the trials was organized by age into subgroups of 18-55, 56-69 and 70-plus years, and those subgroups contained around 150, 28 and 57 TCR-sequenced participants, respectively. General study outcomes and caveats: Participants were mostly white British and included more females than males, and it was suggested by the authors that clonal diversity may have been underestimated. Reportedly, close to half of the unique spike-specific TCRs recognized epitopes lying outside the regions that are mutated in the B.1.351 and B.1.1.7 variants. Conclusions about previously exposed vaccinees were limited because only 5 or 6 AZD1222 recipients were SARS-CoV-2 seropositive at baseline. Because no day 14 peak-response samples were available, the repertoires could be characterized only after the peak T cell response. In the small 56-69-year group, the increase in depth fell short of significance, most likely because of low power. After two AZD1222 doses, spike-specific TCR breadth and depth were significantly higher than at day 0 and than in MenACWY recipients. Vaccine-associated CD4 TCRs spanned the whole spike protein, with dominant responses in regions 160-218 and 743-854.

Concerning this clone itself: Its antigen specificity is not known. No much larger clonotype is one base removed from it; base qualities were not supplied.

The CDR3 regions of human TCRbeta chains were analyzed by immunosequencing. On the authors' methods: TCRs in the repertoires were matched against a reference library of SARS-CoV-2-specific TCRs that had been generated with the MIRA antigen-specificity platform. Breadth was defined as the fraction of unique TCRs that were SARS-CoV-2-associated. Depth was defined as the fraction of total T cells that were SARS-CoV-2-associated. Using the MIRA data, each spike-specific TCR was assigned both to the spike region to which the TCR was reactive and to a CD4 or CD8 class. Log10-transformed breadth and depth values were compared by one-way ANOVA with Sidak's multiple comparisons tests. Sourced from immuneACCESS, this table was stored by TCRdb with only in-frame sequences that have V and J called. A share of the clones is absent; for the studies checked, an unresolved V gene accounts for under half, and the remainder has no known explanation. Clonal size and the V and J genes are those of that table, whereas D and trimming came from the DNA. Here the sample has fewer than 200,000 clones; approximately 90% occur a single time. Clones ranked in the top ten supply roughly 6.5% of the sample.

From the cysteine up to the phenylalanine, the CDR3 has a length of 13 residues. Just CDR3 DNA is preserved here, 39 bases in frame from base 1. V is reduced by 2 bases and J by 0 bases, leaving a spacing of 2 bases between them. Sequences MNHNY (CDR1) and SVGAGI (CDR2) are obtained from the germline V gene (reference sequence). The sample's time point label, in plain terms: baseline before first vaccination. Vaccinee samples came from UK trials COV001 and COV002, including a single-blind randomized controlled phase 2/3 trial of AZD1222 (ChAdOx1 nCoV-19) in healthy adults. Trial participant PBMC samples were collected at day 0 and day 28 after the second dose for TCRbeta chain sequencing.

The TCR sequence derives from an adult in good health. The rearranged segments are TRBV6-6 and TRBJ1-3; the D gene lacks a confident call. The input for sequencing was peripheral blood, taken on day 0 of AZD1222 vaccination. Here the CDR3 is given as CASSYTSGNTIYF. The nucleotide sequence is TGTGCCAGCAGTTACACCTCTGGAAACACCATATATTTT.